The 20 T cell receptor beta chains in this list originate from one sample, sequenced in a study of a mutant IDH1 vaccine in newly diagnosed glioma. Their antigen targets remain unknown. Method: immunoSEQ multiplex PCR; TCRdb's copy keeps in-frame clones and lacks some. The sample consists of 120,000 or so clones, around 77% of them appearing once. Time point: week 11, during vaccination. Each dose of the vaccine consisted of 300 ug of mutant IDH1 20-mer peptide, with topical imiquimod. Specimen: PBMCs, collected from a glioma patient whose treatment included an IDH1 peptide vaccine. Source of these receptors: a man aged 35 to 55 with glioma.

The chain employs TRBV21-1 and TRBJ2-2. TRBV21-1 is described as a pseudogene. The CDR3 covers 15 residues. DNA of the CDR3: TGTGCCAGCAGCAATGTGGGCAGACTCACCGGGGAGCTGTTTTTT. This encodes CASSNVGRLTGELFF.

The rearrangement uses TRBV6-5 and TRBJ2-5; D might be TRBD1 or TRBD2, each matching 6 bases. Matching the DNA end better, TRBJ2-7 makes the J call doubtful. The CDR3 sequence is 16 residues long. From germline, CDR1 is MNHEY and CDR2 SVGAGI. The CDR3 is CASSYSAGHRSYEQYF. In nucleotides, the CDR3 is TGTGCCAGCAGTTACTCCGCGGGACACCGGTCCTACGAGCAGTACTTC.

The chain has TRBV19 and TRBJ2-1; TRBD2 aligns across 8 bases. Trimming at V came to 3 bases and at J to 0 bases, leaving 7 bases not matched to a gene. The CDR3 covers 17 residues. The germline V gene has CDR1 LNHDA and CDR2 SQIVND (reference sequence). The CDR3 coding sequence is TGTGCCAGTAGTATGGGAGCGGGAGCGACCTCCTACAATGAGCAGTTCTTC. It encodes CASSMGAGATSYNEQFF.

This clone was detected only once. V and J are TRBV2 and TRBJ2-5; 10 nucleotides match TRBD2. The CDR3 is made up of 20 amino acids. The ends lost 5 bases at V and 7 bases at J; junction bases unmatched: 25. Germline V lookup: CDR1 SNHLY, CDR2 FYNNEI. CDR3: CASSSRWRQGRTSGEATQYF. The CDR3 region has the DNA TGTGCCAGCAGTTCAAGGTGGCGGCAGGGGAGGACTAGCGGTGAAGCGACCCAGTACTTC.

This rearrangement joins TRBV5-1 to TRBJ2-3; no definite D call. V lost 0 bases and J 2 bases, leaving 7 bases between the germline ends. The CDR3 covers 14 residues. Per germline, CDR1 SGHRS and CDR2 YFSETQ. CDR3 protein: CASSLEWLTDTQYF. The CDR3 DNA reads TGCGCCAGCAGCTTGGAGTGGCTCACAGATACGCAGTATTTT.

This rearrangement joins TRBV19 to TRBJ1-4; possible D gene TRBD1, 6 bases. CDR3 length: 15 residues. Trimming took 5 bases from V and 8 from J, leaving 18 bases between them. Germline V gene lookup returns CDR1 LNHDA and CDR2 SQIVND (reference sequence). CDR3 DNA: TGTGCCAGTAGTTTTCAGGGGCCCGGAGGCGAAAAACTGTTTTTT. It codes for CASSFQGPGGEKLFF. Drawing the rest from reference TRBV19 and TRBJ1-4, the complete variable domain is DGGITQSPKYLFRKEGQNVTLSCEQNLNHDAMYWYRQDPGQGLRLIYYSQIVNDFQKGDIAEGYSVSREKKESFPLTVTSAQKNPTAFYLCASSFQGPGGEKLFFGSGTQLSVL.

In the case of this clone: Compared with germline, one end of the junction differs, possibly owing to a read error. The gene calls are TRBV7-7 and TRBJ2-5; D is unresolved. Germline CDR1 is SSHAT and CDR2 is FNYEAQ (reference sequence). The CDR3 is made up of 13 amino acids. The CDR3 region is CASSLVVQETQYF. The CDR3 coding sequence is TGTGCTAGCAGCTTAGTTGTCCAAGAGACCCAGTACTTC.

The rearrangement joins TRBV5-4 to TRBJ2-5, with TRBD1 matching 9 bases. After removal of 0 bases from V and 3 bases from J, the junction contained 3 bases not matched to a gene. Germline CDR1 is SGHNT and CDR2 is YYREEE (reference sequence). The length of the CDR3 is 15 residues. The CDR3 protein is CASSLGDRAEETQYF. The CDR3 DNA is TGTGCCAGCAGCTTGGGGGACAGGGCCGAAGAGACCCAGTACTTC.

The J gene is TRBJ2-7, the V gene TRBV21-1; the table calls TRBD2, which could not be checked here. TRBV21-1 is annotated as a pseudogene. The CDR3 has 14 residues. The CDR3 DNA sequence: TGTGCCAGCAGCAAGGGCGGTGGGAGGTACGAGCAGTACTTC. Amino acid sequence: CASSKGGGRYEQYF.

This rearrangement joins TRBV20-1 to TRBJ1-4; D might be TRBD1 (5 bases). CDR1 is DFQATT, CDR2 SNEGSKA, per germline (reference sequence). V gave up 7 bases and J gave up 4 bases, with 7 bases separating them. The CDR3 runs to 11 residues. CDR3 protein: CSVGGNEKLFF. CDR3 DNA sequence: TGCAGTGTGGGGGGTAATGAAAAACTGTTTTTT.

CDR3 nucleotides: TGTGCCAGCAGCCAGGAGGGACAGGGTAATGAAAAACTGTTTTTT. Protein: CASSQEGQGNEKLFF. The genes are TRBV4-2 and TRBJ1-4, with 9 bases that match TRBD1. The CDR3 covers 15 residues. Germline CDR1 is LGHNA and CDR2 is YNFKEQ. Trimming took 3 bases from V and 4 from J; bases not matched to a gene: 3.

The genes are TRBV4-1 and TRBJ1-2; 8 bases align to TRBD1. This CDR3 comprises 13 residues. Germline trimming cut 3 bases from V and 6 bases from J; bases unmatched to any gene: 3. Germline CDR1 reads MGHRA; CDR2 reads YSYEKL. The chain's CDR3 is CASSQSDRDGYTF. CDR3 DNA: TGCGCCAGCAGCCAGTCGGACAGGGATGGCTACACCTTC.

This chain uses TRBV7-2 with TRBJ2-7; no firm D call. The CDR3 is 12 residues long. In germline, CDR1 is SGHTA, CDR2 FQGNSA. V shed 5 bases and J shed 5 bases, with 10 bases lying between them. The CDR3 DNA reads TGTGCCAGCAGCAAACTTCTGCACGAGCAGTACTTC. Translated: CASSKLLHEQYF.

The chain couples TRBV10-3 to TRBJ2-3; possibly TRBD2 for D (6 bases). Germline V gene data show CDR1 as ENHRY and CDR2 as SYGVKD. The V end was cut by 2 bases, the J end by 3 bases, with 9 bases between. The CDR3 covers 14 residues. CDR3: CAISEGRKTDTQYF. CDR3 DNA sequence: TGTGCCATCAGTGAGGGGAGGAAAACAGATACGCAGTATTTT.

This clone has only a few counts. The chain couples TRBV7-9 to TRBJ1-5; no clear D gene. This CDR3 spans 13 amino acids. Between the trimmed V and J ends, which lost 7 bases and 0 bases, there was a span of 7 bases. In germline, CDR1 is SEHNR, CDR2 FQNEAQ (reference sequence). DNA of the CDR3: TGTGCCAGCACGACGTCTAGCAATCAGCCCCAGCATTTT. This codes for CASTTSSNQPQHF.

The V and J genes are TRBV20-1 and TRBJ1-2, with TRBD1 identical over 8 bases. Germline-derived CDR1 and CDR2 are DFQATT and SNEGSKA (reference sequence). CDR3 length: 11 residues. With V trimmed by 5 bases and J by 7 bases, 3 bases remained unmatched. CDR3 region: CSAGQGTGYTF. The CDR3 nucleotides read TGCAGTGCTGGACAGGGAACTGGCTACACCTTC.

The genes are TRBV5-1 and TRBJ2-1; TRBD1 matches at 7 bases. The CDR3 is made up of 15 amino acids. The germline gives CDR1 SGHRS, CDR2 YFSETQ. With V trimmed by 0 bases and J by 4 bases, 4 bases remained unmatched. This CDR3 is CASSLVGQIYNEQFF. The CDR3 DNA is TGCGCCAGCAGCTTGGTGGGACAGATTTACAATGAGCAGTTCTTC.

The genes are TRBV6-5 and TRBJ1-2, with a possible D match to TRBD1 (6 bases). The CDR3 has 14 residues. Germline V gene sequence: CDR1 MNHEY, CDR2 SVGAGI. The V and J ends lost 5 bases and 8 bases respectively, with 18 bases between them. The CDR3 reads CASSPFWGLEGYTF. CDR3 coding DNA: TGTGCCAGCAGTCCGTTCTGGGGGCTGGAGGGCTACACCTTC.

The V gene is TRBV2, the J gene TRBJ2-3, with TRBD1 as a possible D gene (6 bases). The CDR3 totals 15 residues. Per germline, CDR1 SNHLY and CDR2 FYNNEI. Between the trimmed V and J ends, which lost 4 bases and 0 bases, there was a span of 11 bases. The chain's CDR3 is CASSGTDSSTDTQYF. CDR3 in DNA: TGTGCCAGCAGTGGGACAGACTCTAGCACAGATACGCAGTATTTT.

The chain joins TRBV6-1 to TRBJ2-7, with 10 bases lining up with TRBD1. The length of the CDR3 is 14 residues. The V and J ends lost 5 bases and 3 bases, in that order; junction bases with no gene match: 4. Germline V gives CDR1 MNHNS, CDR2 SASEGT. CDR3 region: CASSTGDRGYEQYF. Written as DNA, the CDR3 is TGTGCCAGCAGTACGGGGGACAGGGGCTACGAGCAGTACTTC.